A selection of T cell receptor beta chains follows, all from one sample in a study of molecular identifiers for immune sequencing clone quantification. MiXCR, run by TCRdb on the PCR reads, gives a single entry per CDR3 protein. The data show 50,000 to 70,000 distinct CDR3 sequences, approximately 18% seen once. Material for sequencing was naive CD8+ T cells from blood, with Jurkat cell RNA spiked in. All receptors come from a human donor in good health. Some libraries in this study had Jurkat cell RNA spiked in. Both conserved end residues are part of each CDR3. A D gene is named only where the DNA matches it firmly. Size is omitted from some rows. Given values are once, few, many or a class for expanded clones.

j_call: TRBJ2-7
d_call: TRBD1
v_call: TRBV25-1
clone_size: few
cdr3_aa: CASSGNSGTGRSPYEQYF
cdr3_nt: TGTGCCAGCAGTGGTAACTCCGGGACAGGGAGGTCCCCCTACGAGCAGTACTTC

j_call: TRBJ2-1
d_call: TRBD1
v_call: TRBV4-1
clone_size: many
cdr3_aa: CASSHPPGQYSYNEQFF
cdr3_nt: TGCGCCAGCAGCCACCCCCCGGGACAGTACTCCTACAATGAGCAGTTCTTC

j_call: TRBJ2-5
d_call: .
v_call: TRBV6-2/TRBV6-3
clone_size: many
cdr3_aa: CASSYSWGRQETQYF
cdr3_nt: TGTGCCAGCAGTTACTCTTGGGGGCGGCAAGAGACCCAGTACTTC

j_call: TRBJ1-1
d_call: TRBD1
v_call: TRBV12-5
clone_size: .
cdr3_aa: CASGLGRGTGGPAPSNTEAFF
cdr3_nt: TGTGCTAGTGGGCTTGGTAGAGGTACAGGGGGCCCTGCACCTTCGAACACTGAAGCTTTCTTT

j_call: TRBJ2-5
d_call: TRBD2
v_call: TRBV7-7
clone_size: many
cdr3_aa: CASSLWLAGSETQYF
cdr3_nt: TGTGCTAGCAGCTTATGGTTAGCGGGGTCCGAGACCCAGTACTTC

j_call: TRBJ2-1
d_call: TRBD1
v_call: TRBV18
clone_size: few
cdr3_aa: CASSPPDRPGQGFYNEQFF
cdr3_nt: TGTGCCAGCTCACCTCCCGATCGACCGGGACAGGGGTTCTACAATGAGCAGTTCTTC

j_call: TRBJ2-3
d_call: TRBD2
v_call: TRBV12-5
clone_size: many
cdr3_aa: CASGLVLAGNLYTQYF
cdr3_nt: TGTGCTAGTGGTTTGGTACTAGCGGGAAATTTGTATACGCAGTATTTT

j_call: TRBJ2-1
d_call: .
v_call: TRBV7-3
clone_size: many
cdr3_aa: CASSFQAGNEQFF
cdr3_nt: TGTGCCAGCAGCTTCCAAGCGGGCAATGAGCAGTTCTTC

j_call: TRBJ2-1
d_call: TRBD2
v_call: TRBV29-1
clone_size: .
cdr3_aa: CSVDTGGPFF
cdr3_nt: TGCAGCGTTGATACGGGAGGGCCGTTCTTC

j_call: TRBJ1-1
d_call: .
v_call: TRBV21-1
clone_size: many
cdr3_aa: CASSKAATMNTEAFF
cdr3_nt: TGTGCCAGCAGCAAAGCCGCGACGATGAACACTGAAGCTTTCTTT

j_call: TRBJ1-2
d_call: .
v_call: TRBV6-6
clone_size: .
cdr3_aa: CASSDLDSRYGYTF
cdr3_nt: TGTGCCAGCAGTGACCTGGACAGCCGCTATGGCTACACCTTC

j_call: TRBJ2-1
d_call: .
v_call: TRBV27
clone_size: many
cdr3_aa: CASSLVPPVDMTYNEQFF
cdr3_nt: TGTGCCAGCAGTTTAGTCCCCCCCGTCGATATGACCTACAATGAGCAGTTCTTC

j_call: TRBJ2-1
d_call: TRBD2
v_call: TRBV4-1
clone_size: many
cdr3_aa: CASSRLGTSVDEQFF
cdr3_nt: TGCGCCAGCAGCCGGTTAGGGACTAGTGTTGATGAGCAGTTCTTC

j_call: TRBJ2-1
d_call: .
v_call: TRBV2
clone_size: few
cdr3_aa: CASKGGDNEQFF
cdr3_nt: TGTGCCAGCAAGGGGGGAGACAATGAGCAGTTCTTC

j_call: TRBJ1-4
d_call: TRBD1
v_call: TRBV3-1
clone_size: many
cdr3_aa: CASSQLTGGLNEKLFF
cdr3_nt: TGTGCCAGCAGCCAGCTCACAGGGGGCCTTAATGAAAAACTGTTTTTT

j_call: TRBJ2-1
d_call: TRBD1
v_call: TRBV4-3
clone_size: many
cdr3_aa: CASSQGSLVGTEIENYNEQFF
cdr3_nt: TGCGCCAGCAGCCAAGGTAGCTTGGTGGGGACAGAGATAGAAAATTACAATGAGCAGTTCTTC

j_call: TRBJ2-7
d_call: TRBD1
v_call: TRBV4-3
clone_size: .
cdr3_aa: CASSQEIRGSYEQYF
cdr3_nt: TGCGCCAGCAGCCAAGAGATCAGGGGGTCCTACGAGCAGTACTTC

j_call: TRBJ2-1
d_call: .
v_call: TRBV4-1
clone_size: .
cdr3_aa: CASSQAQSSYNEQVF
cdr3_nt: TGCGCCAGCAGCCAAGCCCAGAGCTCCTACAATGAGCAGGTCTTC

j_call: TRBJ1-1
d_call: .
v_call: TRBV12-5
clone_size: many
cdr3_aa: CASGLAAGGYTEAFF
cdr3_nt: TGTGCTAGTGGTTTGGCAGCGGGGGGTTACACTGAAGCTTTCTTT

j_call: TRBJ2-1
d_call: .
v_call: TRBV24-1
clone_size: many
cdr3_aa: CATSDLQPSSYSGVDEQFF
cdr3_nt: TGTGCCACCAGTGATTTGCAACCCTCCTCCTATTCCGGGGTCGATGAGCAGTTCTTC

j_call: TRBJ2-1
d_call: TRBD2
v_call: TRBV19
clone_size: .
cdr3_aa: CASSLGLAGVNEQFF
cdr3_nt: TGTGCCAGTAGTCTGGGACTAGCGGGAGTAAATGAGCAGTTCTTC

j_call: TRBJ1-5
d_call: .
v_call: TRBV19
clone_size: many
cdr3_aa: CASSPSFLSEPQHF
cdr3_nt: TGTGCCAGTAGTCCTTCGTTCCTCAGTGAGCCCCAGCATTTT

j_call: TRBJ1-1
d_call: .
v_call: TRBV2
clone_size: many
cdr3_aa: CASSGTVGGTEAFF
cdr3_nt: TGTGCCAGCAGTGGAACGGTGGGAGGTACTGAAGCTTTCTTT

j_call: TRBJ2-3
d_call: .
v_call: TRBV7-2
clone_size: once
cdr3_aa: CASSFSTGWVLSSTDTQYF
cdr3_nt: TGTGCCAGCAGCTTCTCCACTGGTTGGGTTCTTTCTAGCACAGATACGCAGTATTTT

j_call: TRBJ1-3
d_call: .
v_call: TRBV27
clone_size: many
cdr3_aa: CASSLSGSGNTIYF
cdr3_nt: TGTGCCAGCAGTTTGTCCGGCTCTGGAAACACCATATATTTT

j_call: TRBJ2-7
d_call: .
v_call: TRBV20-1
clone_size: many
cdr3_aa: CSVRDQIFEQYF
cdr3_nt: TGCAGTGTCCGGGACCAGATTTTCGAGCAGTACTTC

j_call: TRBJ2-5
d_call: TRBD2
v_call: TRBV30
clone_size: few
cdr3_aa: CAWSVGLAGFNPFMETQYF
cdr3_nt: TGTGCCTGGAGTGTAGGCCTAGCGGGATTTAATCCTTTTATGGAGACCCAGTACTTC

j_call: TRBJ2-1
d_call: TRBD2
v_call: TRBV11-3
clone_size: once
cdr3_aa: CASSFLAGDWYEQFF
cdr3_nt: TGTGCCAGCAGCTTTTTAGCGGGAGACTGGTATGAGCAGTTCTTC

j_call: TRBJ2-7
d_call: .
v_call: TRBV27
clone_size: few
cdr3_aa: CASSDPGRGGNSYERYF
cdr3_nt: TGTGCCAGCAGTGATCCTGGTCGCGGCGGGAACTCCTACGAGCGGTACTTC

j_call: TRBJ2-7
d_call: .
v_call: TRBV11-2
clone_size: many
cdr3_aa: CASSAPSILGYEQYF
cdr3_nt: TGTGCCAGCAGCGCACCTAGCATCCTTGGCTACGAGCAGTACTTC

j_call: TRBJ2-1
d_call: TRBD2
v_call: TRBV11-2
clone_size: many
cdr3_aa: CASGQGTSGSYEQFF
cdr3_nt: TGTGCCAGCGGACAAGGGACTAGCGGGAGCTATGAGCAGTTCTTC

j_call: TRBJ1-5
d_call: .
v_call: TRBV6-1
clone_size: few
cdr3_aa: CASSDRNSNQPQHF
cdr3_nt: TGTGCCAGCAGCGACAGGAATAGCAATCAGCCCCAGCATTTT

j_call: TRBJ1-1
d_call: .
v_call: TRBV7-9
clone_size: many
cdr3_aa: CASSLGLFSGRGTEAFF
cdr3_nt: TGTGCCAGCAGCTTAGGATTGTTCTCAGGTCGGGGCACTGAAGCTTTCTTT

j_call: TRBJ1-1
d_call: .
v_call: TRBV20-1
clone_size: many
cdr3_aa: CSARDLGGTEAFF
cdr3_nt: TGCAGTGCTAGAGATCTGGGGGGCACTGAAGCTTTCTTT

j_call: TRBJ2-7
d_call: .
v_call: TRBV3-1
clone_size: .
cdr3_aa: CASSPRGRSVLEQYF
cdr3_nt: TGTGCCAGCAGCCCACGGGGGAGATCCGTGCTGGAGCAGTACTTC

j_call: TRBJ2-1
d_call: .
v_call: TRBV5-1
clone_size: .
cdr3_aa: CASTLSRGIMYNEQFF
cdr3_nt: TGCGCCAGCACCCTGTCCAGGGGTATCATGTACAATGAGCAGTTCTTC

j_call: TRBJ1-5
d_call: .
v_call: TRBV4-1
clone_size: many
cdr3_aa: CASSQENQGEGRQPQHF
cdr3_nt: TGCGCCAGCAGCCAGGAGAATCAGGGAGAGGGGAGACAGCCCCAGCATTTT

j_call: TRBJ2-7
d_call: TRBD2
v_call: TRBV12-3/TRBV12-4
clone_size: many
cdr3_aa: CASSLFPPKAGVSYEQYF
cdr3_nt: TGTGCCAGCAGTTTATTCCCCCCAAAGGCGGGAGTGTCCTACGAGCAGTACTTC

j_call: TRBJ1-5
d_call: .
v_call: TRBV6-1
clone_size: many
cdr3_aa: CASTSLEYINQPQHF
cdr3_nt: TGTGCCAGCACCTCCCTGGAATACATCAATCAGCCCCAGCATTTT

j_call: TRBJ1-1
d_call: .
v_call: TRBV7-6
clone_size: many
cdr3_aa: CASSPGKGRMNTEAFF
cdr3_nt: TGTGCCAGCAGCCCCGGGAAAGGCCGAATGAACACTGAAGCTTTCTTT

j_call: TRBJ1-2
d_call: .
v_call: TRBV2
clone_size: few
cdr3_aa: CASSESYGYTF
cdr3_nt: TGTGCCAGCAGTGAATCTTATGGCTACACCTTC

j_call: TRBJ2-7
d_call: TRBD2
v_call: TRBV10-3
clone_size: few
cdr3_aa: CATLAEHSYEQYF
cdr3_nt: TGTGCCACCCTAGCGGAACACTCCTACGAGCAGTACTTC

j_call: TRBJ1-1
d_call: .
v_call: TRBV27
clone_size: many
cdr3_aa: CASSLKGINTEAFF
cdr3_nt: TGTGCCAGCAGTTTGAAGGGGATAAACACTGAAGCTTTCTTT

j_call: TRBJ1-4
d_call: TRBD1
v_call: TRBV6-5
clone_size: many
cdr3_aa: CASSLSPGGAREKLFF
cdr3_nt: TGTGCCAGCAGTCTCAGCCCAGGGGGCGCTCGGGAAAAACTGTTTTTT

j_call: TRBJ2-2
d_call: TRBD2
v_call: TRBV7-8
clone_size: many
cdr3_aa: CASSLGGRGTGELFF
cdr3_nt: TGTGCCAGCAGCTTAGGCGGGAGAGGCACCGGGGAGCTGTTTTTT

j_call: TRBJ2-3
d_call: TRBD1
v_call: TRBV3-1
clone_size: many
cdr3_aa: CASSSGTGSTDTQYF
cdr3_nt: TGTGCCAGCAGTTCCGGGACAGGGAGCACAGATACGCAGTATTTT

j_call: TRBJ2-3
d_call: TRBD2
v_call: TRBV2
clone_size: many
cdr3_aa: CASIQTSGYKWGEDTQYF
cdr3_nt: TGTGCCAGCATCCAGACTAGCGGGTACAAATGGGGAGAAGATACGCAGTATTTT

j_call: TRBJ2-5
d_call: .
v_call: TRBV7-9
clone_size: many
cdr3_aa: CASSLSPGDLGPQYF
cdr3_nt: TGTGCCAGCAGCTTATCCCCTGGGGACCTGGGGCCCCAGTACTTC

j_call: TRBJ2-1
d_call: TRBD2
v_call: TRBV27
clone_size: .
cdr3_aa: CASTPGTSGRYEQFF
cdr3_nt: TGTGCCAGCACCCCAGGGACTAGCGGGAGGTATGAGCAGTTCTTC

j_call: TRBJ1-1
d_call: TRBD1
v_call: TRBV4-1
clone_size: many
cdr3_aa: CASSRNGQGGTEAFF
cdr3_nt: TGCGCCAGCAGCCGGAATGGACAGGGAGGAACTGAAGCTTTCTTT